The entry that follows covers one TCR beta chain sequence. Germline V CDR1 and CDR2: SGHTS, YDEGEE. Trimming took 1 base from V and 9 from J; bases not matched to a gene: 6. This CDR3 contains 15 residues. This specimen comes from a study of blood T cell repertoires in COVID-19. Participant ages covered 18 to 89 years across 24 US areas. Original processing notes: Researchers report that nucleated cell counts were estimated from reference gene primer amplification. Libraries were prepared by immunoSEQ multiplex PCR; TCRdb keeps only in-frame clonotypes and omits some of them. Clonal size and the V and J genes are those of that table, whereas D and trimming came from the DNA. The sample lists roughly 180,000 clones; about nine tenths were seen once.

The source material was PBMCs or T cells enriched from blood (not recorded which). This sequence was found in a woman aged 25 to 45 who had recovered from COVID-19. This chain joins TRBV5-8 and TRBJ1-6; 8 positions agree with TRBD1. As DNA, the CDR3 is TGTGCCAGCAGCTTGTTGACAGGGGTTAGTTCACCCCTCCACTTT. This gives the protein CASSLLTGVSSPLHF.